The 32 T cell receptor beta chains presented below share a single source sample, sequenced in a study of T cells after posttransplantation cyclophosphamide. Here immunoSEQ multiplex PCR was the method, and the copy in TCRdb shows in-frame clones only, minus some. The data show approximately 39,000 clones, with none appearing a single time. The sequencing input was PBMCs. Receptors were obtained from a man aged 50 or older in good health, CMV-negative, and a related stem cell transplant donor.

This clone was detected many times. The V call is TRBV19, the J call TRBJ1-2; 7 bases map to TRBD1. Germline assignment: CDR1 LNHDA and CDR2 SQIVND (reference sequence). J gave up 4 bases and V 4 bases, and 6 bases lay outside the gene matches. There are 14 residues in the CDR3. CDR3 sequence (DNA): TGTGCCAGTAGTACCACAGGGGAGGTCTATGGCTACACCTTC. It specifies CASSTTGEVYGYTF.

This clone was observed many times. CDR3 bases: TGTGCCAGCAGCCCAAACAGGGATCAGCCCCAGCATTTT. Protein product: CASSPNRDQPQHF. This chain joins TRBV7-6 and TRBJ1-5, with a tentative D call TRBD1 (6 bases). V was cut by 5 bases and J by 5 bases, with 10 bases left in between. This CDR3 contains 13 residues. Looked up from germline, CDR1 is SGHVS and CDR2 is FNYEAQ.

This clone has ten or more counts. The rearrangement joins TRBV10-3 to TRBJ2-1, with 11 bases fitting TRBD1. J was trimmed by 9 bases and V by 6 bases; bases with no gene match: 7. The CDR3 covers 14 residues. Germline V gene sequence: CDR1 ENHRY, CDR2 SYGVKD. The CDR3 sequence is CAIRSDRGQGEQFF. CDR3 nucleotide sequence: TGTGCCATCAGATCGGACAGGGGGCAGGGTGAGCAGTTCTTC.

Ten or more counts support this clone. This chain connects TRBV18 to TRBJ1-4; 9 positions agree with TRBD1. CDR1 and CDR2 (germline): KGHSH, LQKENI. Unmatched junction bases numbered 14, after V lost 5 bases and J lost 7 bases. The CDR3 loop spans 17 amino acids. This CDR3 reads CASSAGQGNPDFEKLFF. The CDR3 DNA is TGTGCCAGCTCAGCGGGACAGGGTAACCCAGACTTTGAAAAACTGTTTTTT.

J is TRBJ2-1 and V is TRBV6-4; 9 bases map to TRBD2. Germline V gene sequence: CDR1 MRHNA, CDR2 SNTAGT. V shed 4 bases and J 7 bases; nucleotides not matched to a gene: 5. This CDR3 spans 14 amino acids. CDR3 DNA: TGTGCCAGCAGTGGGGGACTAGCCGGGAATGAGCAGTTCTTC. Its protein is CASSGGLAGNEQFF.

This clone was counted ten times or more. The CDR3 DNA is TGTGCCAGCAGCCCGACCCAGGGCCTGGCATCAGAAGCTTTCTTT. Protein sequence: CASSPTQGLASEAFF. The chain uses TRBV14 and TRBJ1-1; tentative D call: TRBD1 (5 bases). CDR1 SGHDN and CDR2 FVKESK come from the germline V gene. This CDR3 spans 15 amino acids. Trimming removed 4 bases from V and 8 bases from J, with 20 bases in between.

This clone was seen repeatedly, ten times or more. The rearrangement links TRBV5-1 to TRBJ1-1; maybe TRBD1 (5 bases). V gave up 5 bases and J gave up 3 bases, with 11 bases separating them. Germline V CDR1 and CDR2: SGHRS, YFSETQ. The CDR3 is 13 residues long. The CDR3 coding sequence is TGCGCCAGCAGGCGGGGGATGGACACTGAAGCTTTCTTT. Its translation: CASRRGMDTEAFF. Full variable domain (rest looked up from reference TRBV5-1 and TRBJ1-1): KAGVTQTPRYLIKTRGQQVTLSCSPISGHRSVSWYQQTPGQGLQFLFEYFSETQRNKGNFPGRFSGRQFSNSRSEMNVSTLELGDSALYLCASRRGMDTEAFFGQGTRLTVV.

The sample holds a few counts of this clone. The DNA of the CDR3 is TGTGCCAGCAGCCTCCGGGACAGAAAGCAAAGTGAGCAGTTCTTC. Translation gives CASSLRDRKQSEQFF. The rearrangement uses TRBV7-8 and TRBJ2-1, with 7 positions matching TRBD1. The germline CDR1 and CDR2 sequences are SGHVS and FQNEAQ. The CDR3 runs 15 residues. The J segment lost 9 bases and the V segment lost 5 bases, leaving 13 bases of the junction unmatched.

In its sample, this clone was seen many times. The V call is TRBV15, the J call TRBJ1-4; D not resolved. The V gene's germline CDR1 is LNHNV and CDR2 YYDKDF (reference sequence). Trimming stripped 8 bases from V and 0 bases from J, with 16 bases between. The length of the CDR3 is 16 residues. The CDR3 nucleotides read TGTGCCACCGCTCCCTTATTCAGCGCAACTAATGAAAAACTGTTTTTT. Encoded protein: CATAPLFSATNEKLFF.

There are a few counts of this clone. The chain couples TRBV27 to TRBJ2-2; TRBD2 is a possible D gene (6 bases). The CDR3 has 12 amino acids. With 6 bases removed from V and 6 bases from J, the gap between germline ends came to 8 bases. Germline V gives CDR1 MNHEY, CDR2 SMNVEV (reference sequence). The CDR3 region is CASRLASGELFF. Here the CDR3 DNA reads TGTGCCAGCAGACTAGCCTCCGGGGAGCTGTTTTTT.

This clone was detected many times. The V gene is TRBV19, the J gene TRBJ1-6, with D uncertain. The CDR3 extends over 18 amino acids. CDR1 LNHDA and CDR2 SQIVND come from the germline V gene (reference sequence). Trimming took off 3 bases at V and 2 bases at J, with 17 bases between the two ends. The CDR3 sequence is CASSMGFSSGTYNSPLHF. Written as DNA, the CDR3 is TGTGCCAGTAGTATGGGATTCTCCTCCGGGACCTATAATTCACCCCTCCACTTT.

This clone has more than one count but fewer than ten. A read error may be the cause here, since a much bigger clone is one base away. Different DNA sequences within this sample yield the same CDR3. This chain links TRBV5-1 with TRBJ2-3; TRBD2 agrees at 9 bases. V lost 4 bases and J lost 0; bases outside the gene matches: 6. Germline CDR1 reads SGHRS; CDR2 reads YFSETQ. This CDR3 is built from 16 residues. CDR3 protein: CASSRESGGSTDTQYF. CDR3 in DNA: TGCGCCAGCAGCCGGGAAAGCGGGGGGAGCACAGATACGCAGTATTTT.

This clone was seen at least ten times. V and J are TRBV5-5 and TRBJ2-7, with D possibly being TRBD1 (6 bases). Germline-derived CDR1 and CDR2 are SGHKS and YYEKEE (reference sequence). V lost 4 bases and J 0 bases, leaving 11 bases between the germline ends. CDR3 length equals 14 residues. The CDR3: CASSQDRSSYEQYF. The CDR3 region has the DNA TGTGCCAGCAGCCAAGACAGGAGCTCCTACGAGCAGTACTTC.

The rearrangement links TRBV7-8 to TRBJ1-1; the D is unclear. The V gene lost 3 bases and the J gene lost 1 base, with 9 bases spanning the gap. Per germline, CDR1 SGHVS and CDR2 FQNEAQ. This CDR3 is 14 amino acids long. Here the CDR3 reads CASSLVGGNTEAFF. The CDR3 bases are TGTGCCAGCAGCTTGGTCGGCGGGAACACTGAAGCTTTCTTT.

There are many counts of this clone. The chain uses TRBV4-1 and TRBJ2-1; 7 nucleotides agree with TRBD2. V shed 1 base and J 6 bases; nucleotides not matched to a gene: 12. Germline CDR1 and CDR2: MGHRA and YSYEKL. The CDR3 is made up of 17 amino acids. The CDR3 coding sequence is TGCGCCAGCAGCCAAGTCTTGGCGGGAGCACCCCGCAATGAGCAGTTCTTC. It codes for CASSQVLAGAPRNEQFF.

This clone was detected ten times or more. V gene TRBV4-3 combines with J gene TRBJ1-3; a weak D match, TRBD1 (5 bases). V was clipped by 0 bases and J by 0 bases, with 15 bases between them. The CDR3 length is 18 residues. CDR1 LGHNA and CDR2 YSLEER come from the germline V gene. As DNA, the CDR3 is TGCGCCAGCAGCCAAGATCTGCACAGGTCATACTCTGGAAACACCATATATTTT. It yields the protein CASSQDLHRSYSGNTIYF.

The chain recombines TRBV18 with TRBJ2-7, with 10 bases aligning to TRBD2. The germline V gene encodes CDR1 KGHSH and CDR2 LQKENI. The CDR3 extends over 13 amino acids. V gave up 8 bases and J gave up 5 bases; unmatched junction bases: 6. This chain's CDR3 is CASATGTSDEQYF. The CDR3 nucleotides are TGTGCCAGCGCTACCGGGACTAGCGACGAGCAGTACTTC.

This clone was observed many times. The chain employs TRBV2 and TRBJ1-5; D may be TRBD1 (5 bases). This CDR3 is built from 14 residues. V was cut by 4 bases and J by 5 bases, with 12 bases left in between. Germline V gene sequence: CDR1 SNHLY, CDR2 FYNNEI. The CDR3 loop reads CASSVETDDQPQHF. The CDR3 nucleotides read TGTGCCAGCAGTGTGGAGACAGATGATCAGCCCCAGCATTTT.

The sample holds many counts of this clone. The CDR3 loop reads CASSLAGSSEQFF. CDR3 sequence (DNA): TGCGCCAGCAGCTTGGCCGGGAGCAGCGAGCAGTTCTTC. The genes are TRBV5-1 and TRBJ2-1; a possible D gene is TRBD2 (6 bases). Per the germline V gene, CDR1 is SGHRS and CDR2 is YFSETQ. The CDR3 totals 13 residues. Trimming took 0 bases from V and 10 from J, leaving 11 bases between them. The full variable domain, its missing parts supplied by reference TRBV5-1 and TRBJ2-1, is KAGVTQTPRYLIKTRGQQVTLSCSPISGHRSVSWYQQTPGQGLQFLFEYFSETQRNKGNFPGRFSGRQFSNSRSEMNVSTLELGDSALYLCASSLAGSSEQFFGPGTRLTVL.

This clone was seen repeatedly, ten times or more. The rearrangement links TRBV13 to TRBJ1-3; possibly TRBD1 for D (5 bases). This CDR3 is 14 amino acids long. Germline-derived CDR1 and CDR2 are PRHDT and FYEKMQ (reference sequence). The V and J ends lost 3 bases and 0 bases respectively, with 6 bases between them. CDR3 loop: CASSLTASGNTIYF. Written as DNA, the CDR3 is TGTGCCAGCAGCTTGACAGCCTCTGGAAACACCATATATTTT. Based on the CDR3 plus reference TRBV13 and TRBJ1-3, the full variable domain is AAGVIQSPRHLIKEKRETATLKCYPIPRHDTVYWYQQGPGQDPQFLISFYEKMQSDKGSIPDRFSAQQFSDYHSELNMSSLELGDSALYFCASSLTASGNTIYFGEGSWLTVV.

The chain uses TRBV7-3 and TRBJ1-2, with D unclear. The V end was cut by 4 bases, the J end by 11 bases, with 14 bases between. This CDR3 comprises 12 residues. Per germline, CDR1 SGHTA and CDR2 FQGTGA. The DNA of the CDR3 is TGTGCCAGCAGCTCTGTCCGGACGGGATACACCTTC. It is translated as CASSSVRTGYTF.

This clone was counted at least ten times. The gene calls are TRBV5-3 and TRBJ1-1, with a tentative D call TRBD1 (6 bases). Being an ORF, TRBV5-3 has a function that is uncertain. Trimming cost V 0 bases and J 2 bases, with 11 bases left between them. The CDR3 contains 15 residues. CDR3 loop: CARSLGGTSNTEAFF. For the CDR3, the DNA is TGTGCCAGAAGCTTGGGGGGGACATCCAACACTGAAGCTTTCTTT.

This clone was counted many times. CDR3 coding DNA: TGTGCCAGCAGAGGGAGGAGCACTGAAGCTTTCTTT. Encoded protein: CASRGRSTEAFF. The chain carries TRBV9 and TRBJ1-1; D call uncertain. Germline assignment: CDR1 SGDLS and CDR2 YYNGEE. The CDR3 length is 12 residues. The V and J ends lost 5 bases and 4 bases respectively, with 9 bases between them.

This clone occurred many times. The chain carries TRBV29-1 and TRBJ1-2, with 8 bases fitting TRBD1. The CDR3 runs 16 residues. Germline CDR1 and CDR2: SQVTM and ANQGSEA. The junction had 18 bases not matched to a gene; V was cut back by 7 bases and J by 5 bases. This CDR3 is CSANIQSGTGWYGYTF. For the CDR3, the DNA is TGCAGCGCTAATATACAATCTGGGACAGGCTGGTATGGCTACACCTTC.

This clone was counted between two and nine times. This rearrangement joins TRBV30 to TRBJ1-2, with D perhaps TRBD1 (5 bases). Trimming shortened V by 2 bases and J by 8 bases, and 15 bases separated the two germline ends. CDR3 size: 13 residues. Germline V gives CDR1 GTSNPN, CDR2 SVGIG (reference sequence). The DNA for the CDR3 is TGTGCCTGGAGTCTGGGTGGAGGGGTCGGCTACACCTTC. Protein: CAWSLGGGVGYTF. The whole variable domain, remainder taken from reference TRBV30 and TRBJ1-2, is SQTIHQWPATLVQPVGSPLSLECTVEGTSNPNLYWYRQAAGRGLQLLFYSVGIGQISSEVPQNLSASRPQDRQFILSSKKLLLSDSGFYLCAWSLGGGVGYTFGSGTRLTVV.

The chain employs TRBV19 and TRBJ2-7; no definite D call. The V end was cut by 6 bases, the J end by 8 bases, with 11 bases between. Germline V lookup: CDR1 LNHDA, CDR2 SQIVND (reference sequence). The CDR3 length is 11 residues. In DNA, the CDR3 is TGTGCCAGTAGAGAGCGCTCGAAGCAGTACTTC. Encoded protein: CASRERSKQYF.

This clone has ten or more counts. The chain employs TRBV7-8 and TRBJ2-1; D is uncertain. Germline lookup yields CDR1 SGHVS and CDR2 FQNEAQ. Trimming took off 1 base at V and 12 bases at J, with 10 bases between the two ends. CDR3 size: 12 residues. CDR3 protein: CASSLDFYSQFF. In DNA form, the CDR3 reads TGTGCCAGCAGCTTAGATTTCTATTCGCAGTTCTTC.

The chain combines TRBV5-1 with TRBJ2-4; 8 nucleotides agree with TRBD1. CDR1 and CDR2 from the germline V gene are SGHRS and YFSETQ. The junction had 8 bases not matched to a gene; V was cut back by 0 bases and J by 6 bases. This CDR3 contains 16 residues. CDR3 bases: TGCGCCAGCAGCTTGGTGGATGGGACAGGACGAAACATTCAGTACTTC. The encoded protein is CASSLVDGTGRNIQYF. The full variable domain, rest sourced from reference TRBV5-1 and TRBJ2-4, is KAGVTQTPRYLIKTRGQQVTLSCSPISGHRSVSWYQQTPGQGLQFLFEYFSETQRNKGNFPGRFSGRQFSNSRSEMNVSTLELGDSALYLCASSLVDGTGRNIQYFGAGTRLSVL.

Many counts were recorded for this clone. This chain connects TRBV18 to TRBJ1-2, with D uncertain. With 3 bases removed from V and 0 bases from J, the gap between germline ends came to 14 bases. From germline, CDR1 is KGHSH and CDR2 LQKENI. The CDR3 runs to 16 residues. The CDR3 bases are TGTGCCAGCTCACCTGGACTGCCAGACACTAACTATGGCTACACCTTC. It is translated as CASSPGLPDTNYGYTF.

At least ten counts were recorded for this clone. CDR3 bases: TGTGCCAGCAGCGTAGCCGGGGGGGGAGAGACCCAGTACTTC. Its protein is CASSVAGGGETQYF. The chain employs TRBV9 and TRBJ2-5, with TRBD2 identical over 8 bases. CDR3 length equals 14 residues. Unmatched junction bases numbered 2, after V lost 0 bases and J lost 4 bases. The V gene's germline CDR1 is SGDLS and CDR2 YYNGEE.

Only a few counts were recorded for this clone. The chain combines TRBV27 with TRBJ1-2; 7 bases line up with TRBD1. With V trimmed by 8 bases and J by 0 bases, 9 bases remained unmatched. Germline values: CDR1 MNHEY, CDR2 SMNVEV (reference sequence). The CDR3 is made up of 15 amino acids. CDR3 sequence: CASRGLGTANYGYTF. For the CDR3, the DNA is TGTGCCAGCCGGGGGTTGGGGACAGCTAACTATGGCTACACCTTC.

The sample holds a few counts of this clone. The chain has TRBV2 and TRBJ1-2; D is perhaps TRBD1 (6 bases). The ends were cut back, 1 base at V and 4 bases at J, with 13 bases in the middle. The CDR3 is made up of 15 amino acids. CDR1 is SNHLY, CDR2 FYNNEI, per germline. Here the CDR3 DNA reads TGTGCCAGCAGTGAAGATCAGGGGTTCTTCTATGGCTACACCTTC. Translating it yields CASSEDQGFFYGYTF.